This TCR beta chain was recovered during a study of CD8 T cells in ankylosing spondylitis. With molecular barcodes, quantitative 5'-RACE was used to make the TCR beta libraries. TCRdb re-called the 5' RACE reads with MiXCR, one entry per CDR3 protein. The data contain fewer than 200,000 distinct CDR3 sequences, 9.8% of them singletons. For this clonotype: As yet, its antigen is unknown.

Germline CDR1 SGDLS, CDR2 YYNGEE. V shed 7 bases and J shed 4 bases, with 6 bases lying between them. The CDR3 extends over 11 amino acids. The study's findings and limits: According to the report, clones linked to the disease were significantly enriched in matched synovial fluid samples taken from ankylosing spondylitis patients. Prior work had noted some motif variants in reactive arthritis blood and synovial fluid.

This chain links TRBV9 with TRBJ2-1; D remains ambiguous. The sequenced material came from blood, either unsorted or a sorted T cell fraction (not recorded which). The TCR was taken from a female donor with ankylosing spondylitis or in good health (not recorded which). In DNA form, the CDR3 reads TGTGCCAGCGGGAATTACAATGAGCAGTTCTTC. Amino acid sequence: CASGNYNEQFF.